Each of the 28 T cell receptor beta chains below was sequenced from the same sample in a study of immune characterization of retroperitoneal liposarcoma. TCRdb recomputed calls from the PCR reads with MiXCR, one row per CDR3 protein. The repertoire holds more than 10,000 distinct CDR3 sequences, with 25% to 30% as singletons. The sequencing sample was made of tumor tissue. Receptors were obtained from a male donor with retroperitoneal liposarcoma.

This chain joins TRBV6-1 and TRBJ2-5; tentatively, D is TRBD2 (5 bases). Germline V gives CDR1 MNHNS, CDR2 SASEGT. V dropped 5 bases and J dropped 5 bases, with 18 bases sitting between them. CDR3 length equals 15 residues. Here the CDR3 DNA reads TGTGCCAGCAGTTTGAGCGGAGGAGTAAGTGAGACCCAGTACTTC. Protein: CASSLSGGVSETQYF.

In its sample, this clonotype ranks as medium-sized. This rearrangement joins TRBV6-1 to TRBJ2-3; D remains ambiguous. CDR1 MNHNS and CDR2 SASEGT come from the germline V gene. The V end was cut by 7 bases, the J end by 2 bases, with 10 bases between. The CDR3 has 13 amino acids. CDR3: CASTLTDTDTQYF. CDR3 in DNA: TGTGCCAGCACCTTGACGGACACAGATACGCAGTATTTT.

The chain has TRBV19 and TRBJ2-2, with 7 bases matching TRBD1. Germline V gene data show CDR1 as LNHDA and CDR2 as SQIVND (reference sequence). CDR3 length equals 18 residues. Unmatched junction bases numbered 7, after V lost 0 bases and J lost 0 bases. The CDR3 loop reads CASSIDHLQGTNTGELFF. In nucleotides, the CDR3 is TGTGCCAGTAGTATAGATCACCTACAGGGGACGAACACCGGGGAGCTGTTTTTT.

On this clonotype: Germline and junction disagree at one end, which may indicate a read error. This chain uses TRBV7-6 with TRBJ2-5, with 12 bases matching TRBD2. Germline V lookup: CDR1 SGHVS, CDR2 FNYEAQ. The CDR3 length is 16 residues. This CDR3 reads CASSPSGGGGAETQYF. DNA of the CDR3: TGTGCTAGCAGCCCTAGCGGGGGGGGGGGCGCCGAGACCCAGTACTTC.

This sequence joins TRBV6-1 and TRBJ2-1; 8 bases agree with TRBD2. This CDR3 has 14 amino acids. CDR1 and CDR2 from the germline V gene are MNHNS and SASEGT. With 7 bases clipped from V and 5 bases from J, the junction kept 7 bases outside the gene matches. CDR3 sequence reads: CASKLAALNNEQFF. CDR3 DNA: TGTGCCAGCAAACTAGCGGCATTGAACAATGAGCAGTTCTTC.

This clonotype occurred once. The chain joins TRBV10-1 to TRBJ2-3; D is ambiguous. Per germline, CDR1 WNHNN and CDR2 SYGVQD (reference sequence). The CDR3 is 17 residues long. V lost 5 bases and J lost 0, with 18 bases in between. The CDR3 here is CASSSGRAPTSTDTQYF. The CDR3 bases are TGCGCCAGCAGTTCAGGCCGGGCCCCCACTAGCACAGATACGCAGTATTTT.

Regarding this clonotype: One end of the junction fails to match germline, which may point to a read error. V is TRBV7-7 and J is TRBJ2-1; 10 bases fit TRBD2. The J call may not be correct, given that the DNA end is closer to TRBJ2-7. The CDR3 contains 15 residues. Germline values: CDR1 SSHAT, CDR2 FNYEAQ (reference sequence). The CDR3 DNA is TGTGCTAGCAGCCCTCTAGCGGGAGTAGACAATGAGCAGTACTTC. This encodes CASSPLAGVDNEQYF.

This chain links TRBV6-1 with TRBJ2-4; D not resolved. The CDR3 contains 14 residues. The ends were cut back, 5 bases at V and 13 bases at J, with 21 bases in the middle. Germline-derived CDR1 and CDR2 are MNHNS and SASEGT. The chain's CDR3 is CASSLASSYNEQYF. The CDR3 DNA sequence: TGTGCCAGCAGTTTGGCGTCATCCTACAATGAGCAGTACTTC.

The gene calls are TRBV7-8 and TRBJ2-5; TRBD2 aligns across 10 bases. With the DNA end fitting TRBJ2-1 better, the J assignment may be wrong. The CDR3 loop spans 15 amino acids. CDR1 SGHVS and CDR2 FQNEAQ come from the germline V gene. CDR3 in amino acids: CASSLLAGGLVEQFF. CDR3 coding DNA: TGTGCCAGCAGCCTATTAGCGGGAGGACTGGTTGAGCAGTTCTTC.

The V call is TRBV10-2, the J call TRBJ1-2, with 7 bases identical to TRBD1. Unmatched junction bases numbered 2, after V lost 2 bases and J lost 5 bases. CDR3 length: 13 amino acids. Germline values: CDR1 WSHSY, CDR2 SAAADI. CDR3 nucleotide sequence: TGCGCCAGCAGTGAGGACAGGGCGTATGGCTACACCTTC. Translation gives CASSEDRAYGYTF.

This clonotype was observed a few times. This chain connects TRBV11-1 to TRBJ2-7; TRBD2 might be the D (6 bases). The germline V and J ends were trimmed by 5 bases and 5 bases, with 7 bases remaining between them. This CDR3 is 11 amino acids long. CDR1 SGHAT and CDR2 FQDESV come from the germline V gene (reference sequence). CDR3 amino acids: CASSRRDEQYF. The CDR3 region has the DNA TGTGCCAGCAGCAGGAGGGACGAGCAGTACTTC.

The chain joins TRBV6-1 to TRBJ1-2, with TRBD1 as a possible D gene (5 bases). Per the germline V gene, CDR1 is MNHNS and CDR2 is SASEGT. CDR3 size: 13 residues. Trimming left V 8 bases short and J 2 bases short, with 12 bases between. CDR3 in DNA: TGTGCCAGCTCTCCCGGGGCGAACTATGGCTACACCTTC. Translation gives CASSPGANYGYTF.

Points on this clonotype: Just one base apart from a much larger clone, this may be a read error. Here the CDR3 DNA reads TGTGCCACCAGGAGTCTGAGCGGACAAGAGACCCAGTACTTC. Its translation: CATRSLSGQETQYF. This chain connects TRBV6-1 to TRBJ2-5, with D perhaps matching TRBD2 (5 bases). This CDR3 contains 14 residues. Trimming stripped 10 bases from V and 2 bases from J, with 17 bases between. Germline V gives CDR1 MNHNS, CDR2 SASEGT.

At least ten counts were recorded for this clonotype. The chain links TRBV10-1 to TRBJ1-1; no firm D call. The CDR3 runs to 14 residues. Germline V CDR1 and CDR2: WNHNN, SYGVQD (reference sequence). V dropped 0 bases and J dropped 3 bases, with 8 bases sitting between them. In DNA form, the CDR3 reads TGCGCCAGCAGTGAGTCGATCGGGGACACTGAAGCTTTCTTT. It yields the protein CASSESIGDTEAFF.

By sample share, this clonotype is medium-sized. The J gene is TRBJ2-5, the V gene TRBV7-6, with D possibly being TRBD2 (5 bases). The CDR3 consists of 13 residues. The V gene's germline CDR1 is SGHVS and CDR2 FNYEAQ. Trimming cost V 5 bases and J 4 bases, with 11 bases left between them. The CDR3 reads CASSRTGSETQYF. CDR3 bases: TGTGCCAGCAGCAGGACGGGGTCAGAGACCCAGTACTTC.

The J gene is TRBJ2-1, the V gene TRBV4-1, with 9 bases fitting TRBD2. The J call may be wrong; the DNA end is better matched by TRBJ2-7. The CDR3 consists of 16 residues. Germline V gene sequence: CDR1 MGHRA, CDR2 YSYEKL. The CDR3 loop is CASSFNSGRGLGEQYF. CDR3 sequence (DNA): TGCGCCAGCAGCTTTAATAGCGGGAGAGGTCTAGGGGAGCAGTACTTC.

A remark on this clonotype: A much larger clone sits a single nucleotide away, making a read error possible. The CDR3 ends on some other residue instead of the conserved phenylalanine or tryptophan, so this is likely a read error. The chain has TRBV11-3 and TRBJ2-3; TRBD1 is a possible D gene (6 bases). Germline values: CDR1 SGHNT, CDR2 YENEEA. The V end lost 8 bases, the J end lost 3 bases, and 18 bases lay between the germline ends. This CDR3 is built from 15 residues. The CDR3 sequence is CASSAARGTTDTQYL. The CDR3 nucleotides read TGTGCCAGCTCCGCGGCCAGGGGAACAACAGATACGCAGTATTTG.

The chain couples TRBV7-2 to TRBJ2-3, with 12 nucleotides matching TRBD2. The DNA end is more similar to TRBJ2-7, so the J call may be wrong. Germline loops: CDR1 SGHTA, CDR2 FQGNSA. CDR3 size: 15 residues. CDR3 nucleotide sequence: TGTGCCAGCAGCCCGACTAGCGGGAGAGGGAACGAGCAGTACTTC. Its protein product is CASSPTSGRGNEQYF.

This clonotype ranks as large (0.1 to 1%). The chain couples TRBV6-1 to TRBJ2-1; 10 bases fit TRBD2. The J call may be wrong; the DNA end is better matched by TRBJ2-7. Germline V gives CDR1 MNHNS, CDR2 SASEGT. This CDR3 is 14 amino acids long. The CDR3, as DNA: TGTGCCAGCAGCCCACCGGGACTAGCGAATGAGCAGTACTTC. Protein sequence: CASSPPGLANEQYF.

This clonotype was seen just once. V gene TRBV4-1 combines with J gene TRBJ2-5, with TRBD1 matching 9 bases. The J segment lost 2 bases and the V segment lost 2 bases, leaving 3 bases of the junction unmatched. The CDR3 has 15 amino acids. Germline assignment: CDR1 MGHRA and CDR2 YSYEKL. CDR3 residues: CASSQRDRAQETQYF. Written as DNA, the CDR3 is TGCGCCAGCAGCCAACGGGACAGGGCACAAGAGACCCAGTACTTC.

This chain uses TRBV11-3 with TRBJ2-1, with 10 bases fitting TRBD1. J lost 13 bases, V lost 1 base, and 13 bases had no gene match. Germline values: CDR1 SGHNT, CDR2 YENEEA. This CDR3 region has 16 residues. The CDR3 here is CASSLGPTGGQETQFF. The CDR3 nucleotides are TGTGCCAGCAGCTTAGGGCCGACAGGGGGCCAAGAGACCCAGTTCTTC.

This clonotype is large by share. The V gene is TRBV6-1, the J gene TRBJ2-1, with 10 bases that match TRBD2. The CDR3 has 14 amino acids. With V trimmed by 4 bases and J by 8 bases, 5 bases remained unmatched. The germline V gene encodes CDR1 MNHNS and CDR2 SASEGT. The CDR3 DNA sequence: TGTGCCAGCAGTGGGCTAGCGGGAGTACATGAGCAGTTCTTC. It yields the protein CASSGLAGVHEQFF.

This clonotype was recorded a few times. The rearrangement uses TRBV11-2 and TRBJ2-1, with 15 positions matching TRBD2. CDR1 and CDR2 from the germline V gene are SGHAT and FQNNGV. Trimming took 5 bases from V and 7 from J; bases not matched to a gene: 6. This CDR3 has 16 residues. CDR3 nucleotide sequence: TGTGCCAGCAGCGGCCCGGGACTAGCGGGAGGAAATGAGCAGTTCTTC. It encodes CASSGPGLAGGNEQFF.

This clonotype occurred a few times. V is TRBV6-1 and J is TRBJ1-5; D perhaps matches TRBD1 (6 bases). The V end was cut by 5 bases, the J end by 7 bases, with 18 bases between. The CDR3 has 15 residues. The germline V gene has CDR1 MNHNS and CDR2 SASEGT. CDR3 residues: CASSLYRAQEQPQHF. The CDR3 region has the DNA TGTGCCAGCAGTTTATACAGGGCACAGGAGCAGCCCCAGCATTTT.

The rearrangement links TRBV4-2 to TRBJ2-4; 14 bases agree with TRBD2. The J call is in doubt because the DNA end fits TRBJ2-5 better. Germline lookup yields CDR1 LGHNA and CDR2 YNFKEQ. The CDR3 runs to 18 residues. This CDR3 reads CASSQEWTSGGYQETQYF. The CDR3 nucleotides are TGTGCCAGCAGCCAAGAGTGGACTAGCGGGGGGTACCAAGAGACCCAGTACTTC.

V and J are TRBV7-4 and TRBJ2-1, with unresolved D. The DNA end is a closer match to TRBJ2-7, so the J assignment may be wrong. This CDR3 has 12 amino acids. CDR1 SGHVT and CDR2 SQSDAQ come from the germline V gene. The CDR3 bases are TGTGCCAGCAGCTCGCACCTGGCGGAGCAGTACTTC. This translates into CASSSHLAEQYF.

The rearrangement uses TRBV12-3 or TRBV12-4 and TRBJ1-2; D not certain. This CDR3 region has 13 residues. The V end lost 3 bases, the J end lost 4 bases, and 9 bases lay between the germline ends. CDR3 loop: CASSFEQLYGYTF. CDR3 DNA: TGTGCCAGCAGTTTTGAGCAGCTCTATGGCTACACCTTC.

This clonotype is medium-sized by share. Here the CDR3 reads CASSFLAEYNEQFF. In DNA, the CDR3 is TGTGCCAGCAGTTTTTTAGCGGAGTACAATGAGCAGTTCTTC. V and J are TRBV12-3 or TRBV12-4 and TRBJ2-1; tentatively, D is TRBD2 (6 bases). This CDR3 region has 14 residues. V was shortened by 3 bases and J by 4 bases, with 10 bases between the two germline ends.